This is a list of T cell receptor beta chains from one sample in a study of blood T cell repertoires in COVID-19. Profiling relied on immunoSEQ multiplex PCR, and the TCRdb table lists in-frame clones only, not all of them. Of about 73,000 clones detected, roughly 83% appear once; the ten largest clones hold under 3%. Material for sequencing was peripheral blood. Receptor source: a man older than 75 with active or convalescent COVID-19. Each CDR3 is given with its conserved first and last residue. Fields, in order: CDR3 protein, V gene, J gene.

CASSIGRGHYGYTF	TRBV19	TRBJ1-2
CASSTSGGSGELFF	TRBV19	TRBJ2-2
CAWSDSRDRDHEQYF	TRBV30	TRBJ2-7
CASSELAVTDTQYF	TRBV5-4	TRBJ2-3
CASSLRGGISYEQYF	TRBV11-2	TRBJ2-7
CSVTTSGRYEQYF	TRBV29-1	TRBJ2-7
CASSFALDRGYEQYF	TRBV7-2	TRBJ2-7
CASSLWRDRDGYGYTF	TRBV5-6	TRBJ1-2
CASSLARGAGQNSPLHF	TRBV7-6	TRBJ1-6
CASGLVSRAGELFF	TRBV12-5	TRBJ2-2
CSASGQGSNEQFF	TRBV20-1	TRBJ2-1
CASSLGVDTQYF	TRBV12-3/TRBV12-4	TRBJ2-3
CASSYSPLEQYF	TRBV6-2/TRBV6-3	TRBJ2-7
CASSLAGQGGYTF	TRBV5-6	TRBJ1-2
CASSQSGTGRQYF	TRBV3-1/TRBV3-2	TRBJ2-7
CASNLAGTNTGELFF	TRBV9	TRBJ2-2
CASSLSGVGQETQYF	TRBV5-1	TRBJ2-5
CASSFRRDNQPQHF	TRBV5-1	TRBJ1-5
CASSAPLAGGTDTQYF	TRBV13	TRBJ2-3
CASSLLAGGNTGELFF	TRBV5-1	TRBJ2-2
CASSLGWGTGANNEQFF	TRBV5-8	TRBJ2-1
CASSGSGENTEAFF	TRBV9	TRBJ1-1
CASSFSGTGLITGELFF	TRBV7-2	TRBJ2-2
CASSPRLGTGELFF	TRBV18	TRBJ2-2
CASSLVSADNEQFF	TRBV5-1	TRBJ2-1
CASSQGGTGRTGELFF	TRBV4-1	TRBJ2-2
CASSWGGRSQPQHF	TRBV2	TRBJ1-5
CASSLGNRAETQYF	TRBV5-1	TRBJ2-5
CASGYTPGVDGYTF	TRBV12-5	TRBJ1-2
CASSLSSGTDTQYF	TRBV5-1	TRBJ2-3